This T cell receptor (beta chain) is drawn from a study of OX40 agonist ivuxolimab in advanced cancers. Findings and caveats of the study: Low clonal expansion, among the lowest seen, marked partial responders at 0.1-3.0 mg/kg.

The count of this clone is one. Its cognate antigen is unknown. V shed 3 bases and J 6 bases; nucleotides not matched to a gene: 3. The CDR3 has 13 residues. Germline V gene data show CDR1 as SGHRS and CDR2 as YFSETQ. Here immunoSEQ multiplex PCR was the method, and the copy in TCRdb shows in-frame clones only, minus some. The sample shows approximately 90,000 clones, around nine tenths of them seen only once. The rearrangement links TRBV5-1 to TRBJ2-1; 7 bases align to TRBD2. The receptor's source is an adult with an advanced solid tumor such as melanoma, head and neck, liver or kidney cancer. The sequences come from CD4+ or CD8+ T cells sorted from blood, collected in a trial of the OX40 agonist ivuxolimab. CDR3 amino acids: CASSSLASNEQFF. CDR3 bases: TGCGCCAGCAGCTCACTAGCGAGCAATGAGCAGTTCTTC.